The T cell receptor (beta chain) under discussion was sequenced for a study of blood T cell repertoires in COVID-19. This clone has a single count. The CDR3 totals 18 residues. Germline V gives CDR1 MNHEY, CDR2 SVGEGT. Trimming at V came to 2 bases and at J to 2 bases, leaving 11 bases not matched to a gene. Repertoires were generated with immunoSEQ multiplex PCR, while TCRdb's copy carries only in-frame clones and drops some. The table shows about 240,000 clones, with about 90% occurring only once. The chain combines TRBV6-2 or TRBV6-3 with TRBJ2-2; TRBD1 aligns across 7 bases. This TCR came from a man aged 55 to 70 with acute or convalescent COVID-19. Specimen: peripheral blood. The CDR3 sequence: CASSYLPGRGFNTGELFF. The CDR3 DNA is TGTGCCAGCAGTTACCTTCCCGGCAGGGGGTTCAACACCGGGGAGCTGTTTTTT.